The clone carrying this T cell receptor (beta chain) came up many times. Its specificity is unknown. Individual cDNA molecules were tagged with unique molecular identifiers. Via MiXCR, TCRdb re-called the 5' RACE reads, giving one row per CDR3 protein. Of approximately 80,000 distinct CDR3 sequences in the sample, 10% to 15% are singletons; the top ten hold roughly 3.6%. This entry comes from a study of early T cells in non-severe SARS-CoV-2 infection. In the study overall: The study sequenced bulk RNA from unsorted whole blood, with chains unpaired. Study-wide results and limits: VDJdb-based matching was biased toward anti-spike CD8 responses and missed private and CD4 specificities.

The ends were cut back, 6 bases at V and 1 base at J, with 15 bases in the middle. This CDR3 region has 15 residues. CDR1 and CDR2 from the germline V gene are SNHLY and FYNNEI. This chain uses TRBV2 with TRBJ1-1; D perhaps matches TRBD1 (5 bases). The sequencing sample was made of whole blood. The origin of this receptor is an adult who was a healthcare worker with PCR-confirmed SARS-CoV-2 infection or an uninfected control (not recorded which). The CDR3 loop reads CASSPGAGQNTEAFF. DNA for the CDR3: TGTGCCAGCAGCCCTGGGGCAGGCCAGAACACTGAAGCTTTCTTT.